Described below is a single TCR beta chain sequence and its context. TCRdb reprocessed the RT-PCR reads with MiXCR, giving one entry per CDR3 protein. The sample includes around 700,000 distinct CDR3 sequences, 11% to 15% of them seen just once. This CDR3 comprises 19 residues. CDR1 is SGHAT and CDR2 is FQNNGV in the germline V gene. The trim removed 5 bases at V and 1 base at J, leaving 18 bases unmatched. Sequencing input: memory CD4+ T cells from blood. The TCR sequence derives from a female donor in good health, serving as a healthy control. The genes are TRBV11-2 and TRBJ1-1, with 8 bases lining up with TRBD1. CDR3 bases: TGTGCCAGCAGCCCCGGGGGACGGACAGGGTACGTTACGAACACTGAAGCTTTCTTT. Amino acids: CASSPGGRTGYVTNTEAFF.